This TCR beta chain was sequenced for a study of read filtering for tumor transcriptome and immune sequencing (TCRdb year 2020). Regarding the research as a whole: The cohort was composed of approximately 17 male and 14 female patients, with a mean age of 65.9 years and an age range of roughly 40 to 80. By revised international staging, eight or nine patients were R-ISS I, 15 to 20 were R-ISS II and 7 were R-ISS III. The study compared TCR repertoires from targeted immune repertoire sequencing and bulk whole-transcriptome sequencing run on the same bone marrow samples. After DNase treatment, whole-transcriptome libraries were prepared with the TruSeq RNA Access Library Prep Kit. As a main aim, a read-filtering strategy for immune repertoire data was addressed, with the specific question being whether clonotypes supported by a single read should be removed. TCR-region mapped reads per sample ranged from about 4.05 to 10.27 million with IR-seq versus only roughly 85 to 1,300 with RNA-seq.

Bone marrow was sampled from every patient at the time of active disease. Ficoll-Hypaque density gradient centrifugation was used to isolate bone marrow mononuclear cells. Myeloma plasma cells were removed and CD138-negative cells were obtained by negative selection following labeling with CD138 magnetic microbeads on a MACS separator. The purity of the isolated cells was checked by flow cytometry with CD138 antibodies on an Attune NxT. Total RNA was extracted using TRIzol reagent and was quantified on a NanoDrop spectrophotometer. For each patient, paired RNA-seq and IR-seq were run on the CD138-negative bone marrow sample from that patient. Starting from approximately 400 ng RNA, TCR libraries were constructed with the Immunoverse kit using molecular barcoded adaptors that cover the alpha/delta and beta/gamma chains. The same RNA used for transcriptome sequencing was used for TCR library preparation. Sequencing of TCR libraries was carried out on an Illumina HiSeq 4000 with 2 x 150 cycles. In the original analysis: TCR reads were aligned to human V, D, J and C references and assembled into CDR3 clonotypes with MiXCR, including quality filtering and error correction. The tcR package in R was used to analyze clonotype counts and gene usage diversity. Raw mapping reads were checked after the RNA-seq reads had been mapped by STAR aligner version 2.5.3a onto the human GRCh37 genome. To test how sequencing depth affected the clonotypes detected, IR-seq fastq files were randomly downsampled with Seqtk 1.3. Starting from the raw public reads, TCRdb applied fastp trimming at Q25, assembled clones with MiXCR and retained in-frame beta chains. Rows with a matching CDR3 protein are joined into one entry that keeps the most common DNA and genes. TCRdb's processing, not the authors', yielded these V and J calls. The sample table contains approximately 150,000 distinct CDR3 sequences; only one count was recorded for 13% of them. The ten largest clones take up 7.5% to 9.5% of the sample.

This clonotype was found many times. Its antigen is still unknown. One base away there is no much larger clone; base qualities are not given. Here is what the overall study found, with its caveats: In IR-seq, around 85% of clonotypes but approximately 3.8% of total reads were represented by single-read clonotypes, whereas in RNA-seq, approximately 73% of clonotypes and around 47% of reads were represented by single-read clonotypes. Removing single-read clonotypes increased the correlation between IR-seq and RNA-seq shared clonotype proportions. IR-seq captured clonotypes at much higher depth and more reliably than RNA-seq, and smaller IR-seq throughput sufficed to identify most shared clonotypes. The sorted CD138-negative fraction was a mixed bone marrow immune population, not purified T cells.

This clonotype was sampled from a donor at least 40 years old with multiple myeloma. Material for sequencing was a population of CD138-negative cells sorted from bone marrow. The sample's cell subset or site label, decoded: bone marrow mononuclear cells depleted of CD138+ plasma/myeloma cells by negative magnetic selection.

The DNA reads TGCGCCAGCAGCTTTACAGGGCGGGCTGAAGCTTTCTTT. It codes for CASSFTGRAEAFF. The chain is assembled from TRBV5-1 and TRBJ1-1; the D segment could be TRBD1, given 6 matching bases. The CDR3 covers 13 residues, taking in both the cysteine and the phenylalanine. Only the CDR3 part of the read is kept: 39 bases, read in frame from the first base. Based on the germline V gene, the CDR1 and CDR2 sequences are SGHRS and YFSETQ. V loses 2 bases of germline sequence and J loses 6 bases, and the interval between the two ends is 11 bases.